Below, 3 T cell receptor beta chains from the same sample are listed, as sequenced in a study of spatial heterogeneity in lung cancer. MiXCR was run by TCRdb on the 5' RACE reads, yielding one entry per CDR3 protein. This sample carries approximately 7,700 distinct CDR3 sequences, approximately 9.9% of them seen once, and the ten largest clones take around 24%. Indicated time point: sample taken at primary tumor resection. Here the sequenced sample was normal lung tissue next to the tumor, taken at surgery. Source of these receptors: a male donor with early-stage non-small cell lung cancer.

This clonotype was observed at least ten times. J is TRBJ2-7 and V is TRBV5-8, with D possibly matching TRBD2 (5 bases). CDR3 length equals 13 residues. The V end lost 4 bases, the J end lost 3 bases, and 11 bases lay between the germline ends. Germline V CDR1 and CDR2: SGHTS, YDEGEE. The DNA of the CDR3 is TGTGCCAGCAGCCGTTCCGAGGGCTACGAGCAGTACTTC. The encoded protein is CASSRSEGYEQYF.

By share of the sample, this clonotype is medium-sized. This chain joins TRBV3-1 and TRBJ1-1; 8 nucleotides agree with TRBD1. The CDR3 is made up of 14 amino acids. With V trimmed by 4 bases and J by 5 bases, 6 bases remained unmatched. The germline V gene has CDR1 LGHDT and CDR2 YNNKEL (reference sequence). In DNA form, the CDR3 reads TGTGCCAGCAGCCGGCCAGGGGGCAGGACTGAAGCTTTCTTT. This encodes CASSRPGGRTEAFF.

The V and J genes are TRBV2 and TRBJ2-4, with D perhaps matching TRBD1 (6 bases). V shed 6 bases and J shed 0 bases, with 21 bases lying between them. CDR1 and CDR2 from the germline V gene are SNHLY and FYNNEI. This CDR3 is built from 18 residues. This CDR3 is CASRDSILYSLAKNIQYF. CDR3 DNA sequence: TGTGCCAGCAGGGACAGCATATTATACAGTCTAGCCAAAAACATTCAGTACTTC.